The source of this T cell receptor (beta chain) is a study of graft-versus-host responses after intestinal transplantation. Across the whole study: Induction using anti-thymocyte globulin, followed by tacrolimus and steroids for roughly 3 years, was given to all recipients. Findings and limits, study-wide: Patients with graft-donor T cell macrochimerism had high graft-versus-host to host-versus-graft clonal ratios in allografts.

The method was immunoSEQ multiplex PCR; TCRdb's version includes in-frame clones alone and lacks a portion of them. This table has over 100,000 clones, approximately 95% appearing once. With regard to this clone: Its antigen is not known.

The origin of this receptor is a human donor who received an intestinal transplant. The source material was unstimulated CD8+ T cells sorted from spleen or lymph node cells, sampled before intestinal transplant.

The CDR3 DNA is TGTGCCAGCAGCAGAACTAGCGGGGATTCCTACAATGAGCAGTTCTTC. The encoded protein is CASSRTSGDSYNEQFF. This rearrangement joins TRBV7-9 to TRBJ2-1; 10 positions agree with TRBD2. Germline V gene sequence: CDR1 SEHNR, CDR2 FQNEAQ (reference sequence). The length of the CDR3 is 16 residues. After removal of 5 bases from V and 1 base from J, the junction contained 5 bases not matched to a gene.